This T cell receptor (beta chain) was captured by sequencing in a study of blood T cells in healthy people across ages (dated by TCRdb to the mid-2010s). Turning to the overall study: In model experiments, roughly one uniquely barcoded TCR beta cDNA molecule per two T cells was captured by template switching. The study measured age-related changes in TCR beta repertoire diversity using deep sequencing normalized with unique cDNA molecular identifiers. The donors were divided into four age groups: young (average roughly 15 years), middle-aged (roughly 42), aged (approximately 59) and long-lived (about 79). To avoid experimental bias, donors of different ages were randomly spread across the sequencing lanes. The study analyzed two additional independent replicas of 1 million unique cDNA reads from the same blood draw for two donors, one aged 18 to 29 and one aged 80 or older. General conclusions and limits of the study: Compared with the aged group, the long-lived group had more naive CD4+ T cells, fewer expanded clones and increased TCR diversity, a pattern suggesting age selection. Donor CMV infection status was unknown, potentially confounding age-related changes in expanded clonotypes. Because profiling used bulk unsorted PBMCs, naive and antigen-experienced compartments could not be compared conclusively. The percentage of naive T cells measured by flow cytometry correlated strongly with observed TCR beta diversity. Observed TCR beta diversity per million T cells fell roughly linearly with age, and a significant reduction was already apparent by age around 36. Estimates of total diversity based on one million sequenced T cells were considered lower bounds and underestimates.

Library preparation used 5' RACE. The data were produced on an Illumina HiSeq 2500. The second PCR ran for roughly 6 to 11 cycles and used a J-beta primer mix along with a sample-barcoded 5' primer. Each TCR beta cDNA molecule received a unique molecular identifier from a template-switch 5' adaptor carrying 12 random nucleotides. Each sample yielded at least 2.5 million CDR3-containing paired-end reads. All of the RNA was converted into first-strand cDNA using the Mint cDNA synthesis kit, with a TRBC-specific oligonucleotide serving as the primer. Following uracil-DNA glycosylase treatment, a first 18-cycle PCR with universal primers M1SS and BC2_uni_R was performed on all cDNA. Per the authors' processing: For normalization, 1 million high-quality reads, each with a distinct molecular identifier, were randomly selected from each sample. Instead of being binned into consensus sequences, reads that shared molecular identifiers were thrown out. MiTCR, run with a Q25 quality threshold and the strictest error-elimination algorithm, handled CDR3 identification, clonotype clustering and error correction. A nonparametric unseen species model using Euler transformation provided a lower-bound estimate of total TCR beta diversity. TCRdb itself trimmed the public reads at Q25 with fastp, ran MiXCR and retained productive beta chains. Entries are consolidated by CDR3 protein sequence, retaining the most common genes and DNA. The V and J calls, along with clone size, are taken from TCRdb and not from the paper's own processing. This sample holds about 1.5 million distinct CDR3 sequences; roughly 43% were observed only once. Together, the top ten hold under 5% of the sample.

The 39 donors, aged about 6 to 90 years, were systemically healthy Caucasian individuals from Russia. Roughly 10 milliliters of peripheral blood were collected from each donor into EDTA-treated Vacutainer tubes. Ficoll-Paque density-gradient centrifugation was used to isolate PBMCs, with at least 7 million per sample. Trizol reagent was used to extract total RNA from the PBMCs, yielding at least 5 micrograms per sample. Naive CD45RAhigh/CD27high T cell percentages were measured by flow cytometry on a PBMC aliquot from every donor. This clonotype was counted between two and nine times. The antigen it binds to is not known. Qualities for individual bases were not recorded, and no much larger clone is one base off. From the cysteine up to the phenylalanine, the CDR3 has a length of 13 residues. Kept here is only the CDR3 DNA, which spans 39 bases and is read in frame from base 1. V sheds 0 bases and J sheds 8 bases, leaving 10 bases between their ends. Reading the germline V gene gives CDR1 SGHRS and CDR2 YFSETQ.

The specimen sequenced was blood. The chain uses TRBV5-1 and TRBJ2-3; the D element might be TRBD1 or TRBD2, as each aligns at 5 bases. The TCR originated in a woman aged 18 to 35 in good health. The CDR3 corresponds to CASSLGDGGTQYF. In nucleotides, the sequence is TGCGCCAGCAGCTTGGGAGATGGGGGTACGCAGTATTTT. Outside the CDR3, residues come from the reference TRBV5-1 and TRBJ2-3 proteins, so the full variable domain is: KAGVTQTPRYLIKTRGQQVTLSCSPISGHRSVSWYQQTPGQGLQFLFEYFSETQRNKGNFPGRFSGRQFSNSRSEMNVSTLELGDSALYLCASSLGDGGTQYFGPGTRLTVL.